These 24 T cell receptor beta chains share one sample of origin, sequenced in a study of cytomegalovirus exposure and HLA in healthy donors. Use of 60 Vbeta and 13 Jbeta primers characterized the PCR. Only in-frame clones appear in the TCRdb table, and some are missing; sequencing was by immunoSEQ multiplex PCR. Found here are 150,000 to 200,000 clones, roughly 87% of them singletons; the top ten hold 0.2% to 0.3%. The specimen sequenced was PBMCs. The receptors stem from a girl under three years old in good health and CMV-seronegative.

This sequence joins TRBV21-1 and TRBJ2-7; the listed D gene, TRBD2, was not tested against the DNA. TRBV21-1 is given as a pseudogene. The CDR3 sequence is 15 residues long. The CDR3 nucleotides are TGTGCCAGCAGCAAAGAACGCCACGACTACTACGAGCAGTACTTC. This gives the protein CASSKERHDYYEQYF.

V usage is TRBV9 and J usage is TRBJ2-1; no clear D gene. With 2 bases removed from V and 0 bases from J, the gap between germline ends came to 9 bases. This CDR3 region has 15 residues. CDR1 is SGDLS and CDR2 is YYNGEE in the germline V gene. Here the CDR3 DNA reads TGTGCCAGCAGCGTTAGTATGAACTCCTACAATGAGCAGTTCTTC. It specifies CASSVSMNSYNEQFF.

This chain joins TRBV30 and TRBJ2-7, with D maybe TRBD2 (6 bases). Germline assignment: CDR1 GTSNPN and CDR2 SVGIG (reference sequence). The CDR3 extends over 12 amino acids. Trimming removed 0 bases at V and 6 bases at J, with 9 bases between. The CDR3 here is CAWSVGGSEQYF. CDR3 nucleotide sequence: TGTGCCTGGAGTGTGGGGGGAAGCGAGCAGTACTTC.

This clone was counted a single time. CDR3 loop: CASSDRDAGAYEQYF. CDR3 nucleotide sequence: TGCGCCAGCAGCGACCGTGACGCGGGAGCGTACGAGCAGTACTTC. The chain recombines TRBV4-3 with TRBJ2-7; 7 nucleotides match TRBD2. V was clipped by 5 bases and J by 4 bases; unmatched bases: 11. This CDR3 comprises 15 residues. Germline V CDR1 and CDR2: LGHNA, YSLEER.

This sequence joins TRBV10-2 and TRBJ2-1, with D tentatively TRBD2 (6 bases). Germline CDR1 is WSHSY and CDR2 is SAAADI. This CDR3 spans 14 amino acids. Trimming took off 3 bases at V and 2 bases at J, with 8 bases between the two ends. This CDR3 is CASSDREPYNEQFF. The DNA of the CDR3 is TGCGCCAGCAGTGATCGGGAGCCCTACAATGAGCAGTTCTTC.

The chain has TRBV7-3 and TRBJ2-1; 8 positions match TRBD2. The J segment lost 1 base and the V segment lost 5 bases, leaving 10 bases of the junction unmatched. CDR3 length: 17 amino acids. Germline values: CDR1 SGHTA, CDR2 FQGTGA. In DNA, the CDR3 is TGTGCCAGCAGCACAAGCTCGGGGGGGCGTTCCTACAATGAGCAGTTCTTC. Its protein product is CASSTSSGGRSYNEQFF.

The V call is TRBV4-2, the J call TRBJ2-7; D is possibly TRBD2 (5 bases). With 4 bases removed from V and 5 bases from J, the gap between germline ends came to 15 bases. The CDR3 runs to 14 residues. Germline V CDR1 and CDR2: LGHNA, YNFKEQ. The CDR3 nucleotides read TGTGCCAGCAGCCCGGTAGGTTTGGGAGACGAGCAGTACTTC. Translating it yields CASSPVGLGDEQYF.

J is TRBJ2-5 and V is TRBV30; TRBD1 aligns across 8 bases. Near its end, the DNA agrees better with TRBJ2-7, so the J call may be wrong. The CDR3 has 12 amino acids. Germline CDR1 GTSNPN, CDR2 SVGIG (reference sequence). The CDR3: CAWNTGGYEQYF. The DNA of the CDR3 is TGTGCCTGGAACACAGGGGGTTACGAGCAGTACTTC.

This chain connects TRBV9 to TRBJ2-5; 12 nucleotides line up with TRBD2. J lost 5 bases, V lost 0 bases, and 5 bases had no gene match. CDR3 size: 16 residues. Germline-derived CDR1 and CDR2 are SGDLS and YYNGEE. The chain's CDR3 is CASSVGLAGGLETQYF. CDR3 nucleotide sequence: TGTGCCAGCAGCGTAGGGCTAGCGGGAGGGCTTGAGACCCAGTACTTC.

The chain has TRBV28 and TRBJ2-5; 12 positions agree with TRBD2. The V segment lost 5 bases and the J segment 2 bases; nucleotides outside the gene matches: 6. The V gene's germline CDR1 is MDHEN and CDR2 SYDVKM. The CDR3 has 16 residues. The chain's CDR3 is CASSPLGTSGQETQYF. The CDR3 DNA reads TGTGCCAGCAGTCCTTTGGGGACTAGCGGGCAAGAGACCCAGTACTTC.

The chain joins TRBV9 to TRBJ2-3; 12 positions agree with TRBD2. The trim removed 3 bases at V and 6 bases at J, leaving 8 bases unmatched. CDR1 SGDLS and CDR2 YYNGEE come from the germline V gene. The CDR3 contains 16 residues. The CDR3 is CASSAKTSGGWDTQYF. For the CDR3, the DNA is TGTGCCAGCAGCGCAAAGACTAGCGGGGGCTGGGATACGCAGTATTTT.

For the CDR3, the DNA is TGTGCCAGCAGTGGCAATCGACTAGCGGCTTACAATGAGCAGTTCTTC. Protein product: CASSGNRLAAYNEQFF. The V and J genes are TRBV6-6 and TRBJ2-1; 9 bases match TRBD2. The CDR3 spans 16 residues. Unmatched junction bases numbered 9, after V lost 5 bases and J lost 4 bases. The germline V gene encodes CDR1 MNHNY and CDR2 SVGAGI (reference sequence).

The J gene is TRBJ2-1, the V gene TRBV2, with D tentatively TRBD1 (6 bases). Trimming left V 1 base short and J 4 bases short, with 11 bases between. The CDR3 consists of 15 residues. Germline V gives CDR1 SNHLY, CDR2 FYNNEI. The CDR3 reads CASSEVGTPYNEQFF. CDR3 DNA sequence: TGTGCCAGCAGTGAAGTGGGGACACCTTACAATGAGCAGTTCTTC.

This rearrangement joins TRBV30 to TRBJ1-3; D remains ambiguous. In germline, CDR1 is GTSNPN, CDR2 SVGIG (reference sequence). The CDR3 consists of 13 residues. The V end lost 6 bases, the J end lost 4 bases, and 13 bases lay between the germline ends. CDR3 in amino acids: CACAQVSGNTIYF. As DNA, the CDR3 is TGTGCCTGCGCGCAGGTCTCAGGAAACACCATATATTTT. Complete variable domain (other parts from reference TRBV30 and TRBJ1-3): SQTIHQWPATLVQPVGSPLSLECTVEGTSNPNLYWYRQAAGRGLQLLFYSVGIGQISSEVPQNLSASRPQDRQFILSSKKLLLSDSGFYLCACAQVSGNTIYFGEGSWLTVV.

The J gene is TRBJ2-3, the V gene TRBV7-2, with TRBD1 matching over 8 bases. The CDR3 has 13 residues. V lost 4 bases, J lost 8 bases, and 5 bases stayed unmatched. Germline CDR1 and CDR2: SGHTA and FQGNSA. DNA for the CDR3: TGTGCCAGCAGCTCGCCAGGGGGCGGTACGCAGTATTTT. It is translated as CASSSPGGGTQYF.

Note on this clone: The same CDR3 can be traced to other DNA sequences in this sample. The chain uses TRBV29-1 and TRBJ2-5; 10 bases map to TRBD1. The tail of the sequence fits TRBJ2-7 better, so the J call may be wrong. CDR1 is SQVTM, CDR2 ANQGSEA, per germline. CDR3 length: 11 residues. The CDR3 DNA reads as TGCAGCGTTGGGACAGGGGGCGAGCAGTACTTC. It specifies CSVGTGGEQYF.

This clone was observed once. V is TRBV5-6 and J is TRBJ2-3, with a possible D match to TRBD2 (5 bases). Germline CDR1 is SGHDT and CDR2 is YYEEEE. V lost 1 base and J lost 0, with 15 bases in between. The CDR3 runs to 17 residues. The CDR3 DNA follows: TGTGCCAGCAGCTTGTGGGTGGCGCGGACTAGCACAGATACGCAGTATTTT. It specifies CASSLWVARTSTDTQYF. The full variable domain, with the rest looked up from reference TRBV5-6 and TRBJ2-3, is DAGVTQSPTHLIKTRGQQVTLRCSPKSGHDTVSWYQQALGQGPQFIFQYYEEEERQRGNFPDRFSGHQFPNYSSELNVNALLLGDSALYLCASSLWVARTSTDTQYFGPGTRLTVL.

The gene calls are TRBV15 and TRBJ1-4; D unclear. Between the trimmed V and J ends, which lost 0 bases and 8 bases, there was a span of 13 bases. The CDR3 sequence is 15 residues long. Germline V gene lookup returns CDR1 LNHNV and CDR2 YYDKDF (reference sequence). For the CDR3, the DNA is TGTGCCACCAGCAGAGATGGGAGGGTAGGCGAAAAACTGTTTTTT. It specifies CATSRDGRVGEKLFF.

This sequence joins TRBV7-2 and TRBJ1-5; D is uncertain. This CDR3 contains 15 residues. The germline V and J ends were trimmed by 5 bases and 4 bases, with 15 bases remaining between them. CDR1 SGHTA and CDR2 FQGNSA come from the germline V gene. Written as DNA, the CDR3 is TGTGCCAGCAGCCCAAAGCGGTTAAGGAATCAGCCCCAGCATTTT. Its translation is CASSPKRLRNQPQHF.

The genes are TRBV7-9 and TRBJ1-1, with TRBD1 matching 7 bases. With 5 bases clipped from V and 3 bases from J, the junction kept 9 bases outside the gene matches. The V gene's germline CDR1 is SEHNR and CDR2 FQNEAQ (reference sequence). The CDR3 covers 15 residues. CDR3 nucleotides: TGTGCCAGCAGCGATCCGACAGGGAAGGACACTGAAGCTTTCTTT. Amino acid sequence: CASSDPTGKDTEAFF.

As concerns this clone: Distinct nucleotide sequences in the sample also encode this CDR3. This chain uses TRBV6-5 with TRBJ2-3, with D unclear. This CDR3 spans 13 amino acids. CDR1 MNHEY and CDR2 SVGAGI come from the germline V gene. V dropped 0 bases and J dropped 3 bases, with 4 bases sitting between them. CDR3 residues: CASSYSLTDTQYF. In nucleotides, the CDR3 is TGTGCCAGCAGTTACTCACTGACAGATACGCAGTATTTT.

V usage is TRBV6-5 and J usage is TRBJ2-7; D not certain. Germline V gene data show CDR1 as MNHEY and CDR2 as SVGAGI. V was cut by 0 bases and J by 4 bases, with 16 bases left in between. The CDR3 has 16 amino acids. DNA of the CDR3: TGTGCCAGCAGTTACTCGATAGCTGGGTTGGTGTACGAGCAGTACTTC. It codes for CASSYSIAGLVYEQYF.

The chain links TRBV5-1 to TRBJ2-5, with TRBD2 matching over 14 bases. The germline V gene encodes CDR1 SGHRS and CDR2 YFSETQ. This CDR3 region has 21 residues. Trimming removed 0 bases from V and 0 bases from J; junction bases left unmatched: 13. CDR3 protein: CASSLDNRLAGGQGYQETQYF. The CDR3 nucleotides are TGCGCCAGCAGCTTGGACAATCGACTAGCGGGAGGGCAGGGGTACCAAGAGACCCAGTACTTC. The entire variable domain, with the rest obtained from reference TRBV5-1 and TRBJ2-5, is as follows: KAGVTQTPRYLIKTRGQQVTLSCSPISGHRSVSWYQQTPGQGLQFLFEYFSETQRNKGNFPGRFSGRQFSNSRSEMNVSTLELGDSALYLCASSLDNRLAGGQGYQETQYFGPGTRLLVL.

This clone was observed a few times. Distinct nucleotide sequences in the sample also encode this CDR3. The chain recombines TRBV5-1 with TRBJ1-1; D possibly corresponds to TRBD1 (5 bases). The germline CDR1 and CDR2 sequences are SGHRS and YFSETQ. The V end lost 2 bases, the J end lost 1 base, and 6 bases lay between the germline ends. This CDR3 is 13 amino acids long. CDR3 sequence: CASSFTGNTEAFF. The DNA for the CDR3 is TGCGCCAGCAGCTTTACAGGGAACACTGAAGCTTTCTTT.